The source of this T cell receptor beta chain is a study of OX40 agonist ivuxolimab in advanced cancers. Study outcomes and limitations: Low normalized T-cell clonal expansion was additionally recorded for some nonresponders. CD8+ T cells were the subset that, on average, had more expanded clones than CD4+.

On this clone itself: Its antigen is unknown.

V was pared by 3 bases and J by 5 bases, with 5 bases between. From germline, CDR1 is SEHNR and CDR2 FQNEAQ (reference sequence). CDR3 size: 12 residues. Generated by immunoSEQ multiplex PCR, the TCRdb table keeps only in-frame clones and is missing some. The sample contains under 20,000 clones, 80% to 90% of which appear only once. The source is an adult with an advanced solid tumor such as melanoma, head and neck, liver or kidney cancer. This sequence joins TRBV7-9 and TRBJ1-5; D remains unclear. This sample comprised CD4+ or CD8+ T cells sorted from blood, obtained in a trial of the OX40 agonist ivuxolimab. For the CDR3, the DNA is TGTGCCAGCAGCTTCAGTGATCAGCCCCAGCATTTT. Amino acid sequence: CASSFSDQPQHF. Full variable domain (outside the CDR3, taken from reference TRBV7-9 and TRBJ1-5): DTGVSQNPRHKITKRGQNVTFRCDPISEHNRLYWYRQTLGQGPEFLTYFQNEAQLEKSRLLSDRFSAERPKGSFSTLEIQRTEQGDSAMYLCASSFSDQPQHFGDGTRLSIL.